Presented here are 29 T cell receptor beta chains from one specimen sequenced in a study of T cell repertoires in cytomegalovirus infection. TCRdb reprocessed the reads with MiXCR, giving one entry per CDR3 protein. The data show roughly 300,000 distinct CDR3 sequences, about 25% seen once. Sequences were obtained from PBMCs. The receptors shown here come from a human donor in good health (CMV status not recorded). Some clones in this sample may be carry-over from other donors' samples.

The table lists this clonotype with a few counts. V is TRBV7-6 and J is TRBJ1-3; D may be TRBD1 (5 bases). Between the trimmed V and J ends, which lost 1 base and 0 bases, there was a span of 16 bases. Germline values: CDR1 SGHVS, CDR2 FNYEAQ. This CDR3 has 18 amino acids. The CDR3 reads CASSLDWGPLLSGNTIYF. Written as DNA, the CDR3 is TGTGCCAGCAGCTTAGATTGGGGACCGCTACTCTCTGGAAACACCATATATTTT.

This clonotype was seen many times. This chain uses TRBV7-2 with TRBJ2-1, with 11 bases lining up with TRBD2. The V and J ends lost 5 bases and 6 bases, in that order; junction bases with no gene match: 9. Looked up from germline, CDR1 is SGHTA and CDR2 is FQGNSA. The CDR3 consists of 16 residues. CDR3 DNA sequence: TGTGCCAGCAGCCGTTCCCTAGCGGGGGGCCTCAATGAGCAGTTCTTC. As protein: CASSRSLAGGLNEQFF.

This clonotype was found a few times. This chain uses TRBV5-1 with TRBJ2-3; the match to TRBD1 covers 9 bases. V dropped 5 bases and J dropped 5; count of bases not matched to a gene: 6. The CDR3 is made up of 14 amino acids. The V gene's germline CDR1 is SGHRS and CDR2 YFSETQ. DNA for the CDR3: TGCGCCAGCAGAATCACAGGGGGCAAAGATACGCAGTATTTT. It codes for CASRITGGKDTQYF.

Only a few counts were recorded for this clonotype. The chain links TRBV20-1 to TRBJ2-5, with 14 positions matching TRBD2. This CDR3 has 20 amino acids. Germline V gene data show CDR1 as DFQATT and CDR2 as SNEGSKA (reference sequence). The V and J ends lost 0 bases and 6 bases, in that order; junction bases with no gene match: 18. In DNA form, the CDR3 reads TGCAGTGCTAGAGATCTCCCGACTAGCGGGAGGGTAATTGGCTTAAAGACCCAGTACTTC. As protein: CSARDLPTSGRVIGLKTQYF.

This clonotype was picked up many times. V is TRBV12-3 or TRBV12-4 and J is TRBJ2-7; D call uncertain. The CDR3 extends over 14 amino acids. Deletions cut 1 base from V and 1 base from J, with 8 bases between. The CDR3 DNA follows: TGTGCCAGCAGTTTAGACTGGGGTTCCTACGAGCAGTACTTC. Translating it yields CASSLDWGSYEQYF.

The J gene is TRBJ1-1, the V gene TRBV6-2 or TRBV6-3, with 10 bases matching TRBD1. V lost 8 bases and J lost 6; bases outside the gene matches: 6. Germline V gene data show CDR1 as MNHEY and CDR2 as SVGEGT. This CDR3 is 13 amino acids long. The DNA of the CDR3 is TGTGCCAGCCGGGTGACAGGGGGCCCTGAAGCTTTCTTT. As protein: CASRVTGGPEAFF.

This clonotype showed up many times. V and J are TRBV7-6 and TRBJ1-6; perhaps TRBD1 as D (6 bases). Germline CDR1 reads SGHVS; CDR2 reads FNYEAQ. Trimming pared 4 bases from V and 8 bases from J, leaving 12 bases between. CDR3 length: 14 residues. The CDR3, as DNA: TGTGCCAGCAGCTCCGGGGGCCACGATTCACCCCTCCACTTT. Translation: CASSSGGHDSPLHF.

The rearrangement uses TRBV12-3 or TRBV12-4 and TRBJ1-1; D not certain. V lost 3 bases and J lost 11, with 22 bases in between. The CDR3 spans 15 residues. CDR3 in amino acids: CASSLNPFEGLEAFF. CDR3 nucleotide sequence: TGTGCCAGCAGTTTGAATCCGTTTGAGGGTTTAGAGGCTTTCTTT.

V usage is TRBV7-8 and J usage is TRBJ2-2, with TRBD1 matching 7 bases. CDR1 SGHVS and CDR2 FQNEAQ come from the germline V gene. V dropped 5 bases and J dropped 4; count of bases not matched to a gene: 10. The CDR3 spans 16 residues. This CDR3 reads CASSVIQGLGTGELFF. CDR3 in DNA: TGTGCCAGCAGCGTCATACAGGGGCTTGGCACCGGGGAGCTGTTTTTT.

This clonotype was seen at least ten times. V is TRBV28 and J is TRBJ2-4; 11 bases are shared with TRBD1. The CDR3 covers 23 residues. J lost 0 bases, V lost 3 bases, and 22 bases had no gene match. Germline CDR1 reads MDHEN; CDR2 reads SYDVKM. CDR3 DNA sequence: TGTGCCAGCAGTTTCTATTATGGCAGCCGGGACAGGGGGAATGGATTAGCCAAAAACATTCAGTACTTC. Translated, it gives CASSFYYGSRDRGNGLAKNIQYF.

A few counts support this clonotype. The chain couples TRBV28 to TRBJ2-6, with D possibly being TRBD1 or TRBD2 (6 bases each). Between the trimmed V and J ends, which lost 1 base and 2 bases, there was a span of 15 bases. CDR3 length equals 18 residues. CDR1 and CDR2 from the germline V gene are MDHEN and SYDVKM. CDR3 sequence reads: CASSLYAKGGPGANVLTF. The CDR3 coding sequence is TGTGCCAGCAGTTTATATGCTAAGGGGGGCCCTGGGGCCAACGTCCTGACTTTC.

This clonotype was counted at least ten times. The chain recombines TRBV20-1 with TRBJ2-2; TRBD2 matches at 8 bases. This CDR3 is 15 amino acids long. With 4 bases clipped from V and 2 bases from J, the junction kept 6 bases outside the gene matches. Germline CDR1 and CDR2: DFQATT and SNEGSKA (reference sequence). CDR3 loop: CSATRSGGNTGELFF. The CDR3 nucleotides read TGCAGTGCTACACGAAGCGGGGGTAACACCGGGGAGCTGTTTTTT.

This sequence joins TRBV5-1 and TRBJ2-7; D might be TRBD1 (6 bases). The germline V and J ends were trimmed by 2 bases and 0 bases, with 12 bases remaining between them. This CDR3 contains 15 residues. Germline-derived CDR1 and CDR2 are SGHRS and YFSETQ. This CDR3 reads CASSFPRDNSYEQYF. Here the CDR3 DNA reads TGCGCCAGCAGCTTCCCCCGGGACAACTCCTACGAGCAGTACTTC.

This clonotype was detected only a few times. The chain uses TRBV20-1 and TRBJ2-1; unclear D gene. The germline V gene encodes CDR1 DFQATT and CDR2 SNEGSKA (reference sequence). The CDR3 consists of 15 residues. V was clipped by 1 base and J by 2 bases, with 12 bases between them. The CDR3 protein is CSARALADTYNEQFF. In DNA form, the CDR3 reads TGCAGTGCTAGAGCTTTGGCGGATACCTACAATGAGCAGTTCTTC.

The sample holds many counts of this clonotype. The chain recombines TRBV28 with TRBJ2-2; D is unresolved. The V end was cut by 2 bases, the J end by 2 bases, with 3 bases between. Germline CDR1 and CDR2: MDHEN and SYDVKM. CDR3 size: 13 residues. CDR3 in DNA: TGTGCCAGCAGTTTAATTAACACCGGGGAGCTGTTTTTT. It specifies CASSLINTGELFF.

The rearrangement joins TRBV11-3 to TRBJ2-1, with 8 bases that match TRBD2. Looked up from germline, CDR1 is SGHNT and CDR2 is YENEEA. The CDR3 consists of 16 residues. The V gene end was trimmed by 0 bases and the J gene end by 7 bases; junction bases not matched to a gene: 8. The CDR3 nucleotides are TGTGCCAGCAGCTTAGATCCTGGCGGGGGGTTAAATGAGCAGTTCTTC. Translating it yields CASSLDPGGGLNEQFF.

The sample holds a few counts of this clonotype. J is TRBJ2-2 and V is TRBV5-3; 8 bases agree with TRBD2. TRBV5-3 qualifies as an ORF whose function is uncertain. V was clipped by 8 bases and J by 1 base; unmatched bases: 10. This CDR3 is 16 amino acids long. The CDR3: CASSPQLAGNTGELFF. CDR3 in DNA: TGTGCCAGCAGCCCTCAGCTAGCGGGGAACACCGGGGAGCTGTTTTTT.

The CDR3 region has the DNA TGTGCCATCAGTGAGAAGGAGGGATATAATGAAAAACTGTTTTTT. Translating gives CAISEKEGYNEKLFF. The chain employs TRBV10-3 and TRBJ1-4; D uncertain. CDR3 length: 15 amino acids. The V end lost 2 bases, the J end lost 4 bases, and 11 bases lay between the germline ends. Looked up from germline, CDR1 is ENHRY and CDR2 is SYGVKD.

The sample holds many counts of this clonotype. This chain joins TRBV28 and TRBJ2-7; D might be TRBD1 (5 bases). The CDR3 consists of 15 residues. Germline CDR1 and CDR2: MDHEN and SYDVKM. Trimming pared 5 bases from V and 1 base from J, leaving 15 bases between. Here the CDR3 DNA reads TGTGCCAGCAGTCGGCTACAGGCATTGTCCTACGAGCAGTACTTC. Protein: CASSRLQALSYEQYF.

This chain connects TRBV20-1 to TRBJ2-4; 13 nucleotides align to TRBD2. This CDR3 is 15 amino acids long. Per germline, CDR1 DFQATT and CDR2 SNEGSKA (reference sequence). V shed 3 bases and J 7 bases; nucleotides not matched to a gene: 6. DNA of the CDR3: TGCAGTGCTAGGGCCCGGACTAGCGGGAGCAACATTCAGTACTTC. It yields the protein CSARARTSGSNIQYF.

Only one count was recorded for this clonotype. This rearrangement joins TRBV28 to TRBJ2-2, with unresolved D. Trimming stripped 5 bases from V and 4 bases from J, with 11 bases between. The germline V gene has CDR1 MDHEN and CDR2 SYDVKM. CDR3 length equals 14 residues. The CDR3 DNA reads as TGTGCCAGCAGTCCCCACTTGGGCACCGGGGAGCTGTTTTTT. This gives the protein CASSPHLGTGELFF.

This chain links TRBV14 with TRBJ2-7, with D maybe TRBD1 (6 bases). Trimming removed 3 bases from V and 6 bases from J, with 15 bases in between. This CDR3 is 14 amino acids long. Germline CDR1 SGHDN, CDR2 FVKESK. CDR3 nucleotide sequence: TGTGCCAGCAGCCACCCCGCAAGGGGGAGCGAGCAGTACTTC. Amino acid sequence: CASSHPARGSEQYF.

Here the CDR3 reads CATGIGDSNQPQHF. The CDR3, as DNA: TGTGCCACCGGGATCGGGGATAGCAATCAGCCCCAGCATTTT. The chain has TRBV6-1 and TRBJ1-5; D is unresolved. Trimming cost V 10 bases and J 0 bases, with 13 bases left between them. The CDR3 is made up of 14 amino acids. Per the germline V gene, CDR1 is MNHNS and CDR2 is SASEGT.

V is TRBV20-1 and J is TRBJ2-3; TRBD2 matches 9 bases. With 3 bases clipped from V and 2 bases from J, the junction kept 12 bases outside the gene matches. CDR3 length equals 17 residues. CDR1 is DFQATT and CDR2 is SNEGSKA in the germline V gene (reference sequence). CDR3 coding DNA: TGCAGTGCTAGGCCTTTTAGCGGGAGAGGGGCCACAGATACGCAGTATTTT. It is translated as CSARPFSGRGATDTQYF.

Ten or more counts support this clonotype. The chain combines TRBV7-6 with TRBJ1-1; no clear D gene. V dropped 5 bases and J dropped 1 base, with 20 bases sitting between them. The CDR3 is 17 amino acids. Germline CDR1 reads SGHVS; CDR2 reads FNYEAQ. The CDR3 reads CASSPEKRSPQNTEAFF. CDR3 coding DNA: TGTGCCAGCAGCCCAGAAAAAAGGAGCCCCCAGAACACTGAAGCTTTCTTT.

This chain connects TRBV7-9 to TRBJ2-7, with 8 bases matching TRBD1. Germline values: CDR1 SEHNR, CDR2 FQNEAQ (reference sequence). The CDR3 runs to 15 residues. V trimming: 5 bases; J trimming: 2 bases; junction bases outside the gene matches: 8. The CDR3 is CASSPGTGKTYEQYF. CDR3 in DNA: TGTGCCAGCAGCCCCGGGACAGGAAAGACCTACGAGCAGTACTTC.

This clonotype was observed a handful of times. The gene calls are TRBV24-1 and TRBJ2-1, with D possibly being TRBD2 (6 bases). The germline CDR1 and CDR2 sequences are KGHDR and SFDVKD. The CDR3 is 17 amino acids. The germline V and J ends were trimmed by 1 base and 0 bases, with 12 bases remaining between them. CDR3 in DNA: TGTGCCACCAGTGATTTTCTCGCGGGGAGCTCCTACAATGAGCAGTTCTTC. Translation: CATSDFLAGSSYNEQFF.

This clonotype was detected a few times. The chain recombines TRBV5-4 with TRBJ1-2; D gene ambiguous. This CDR3 has 15 residues. CDR1 is SGHNT and CDR2 is YYREEE in the germline V gene (reference sequence). Trimming shortened V by 4 bases and J by 4 bases, and 17 bases separated the two germline ends. The CDR3 protein is CASSDGLSPPYGYTF. The CDR3 DNA is TGTGCCAGCAGCGACGGACTGAGCCCGCCCTATGGCTACACCTTC.

This clonotype was seen many times. This rearrangement joins TRBV28 to TRBJ2-6; 8 nucleotides match TRBD1. The CDR3 consists of 18 residues. Germline assignment: CDR1 MDHEN and CDR2 SYDVKM. With 1 base clipped from V and 0 bases from J, the junction kept 5 bases outside the gene matches. The CDR3 DNA follows: TGTGCCAGCAGTTTATACCGGACAGGGCGCTCTGGGGCCAACGTCCTGACTTTC. It codes for CASSLYRTGRSGANVLTF.